The 28 T cell receptor beta chains in this list originate from one sample, sequenced in a study of blood T cell repertoires in COVID-19. The data were produced by immunoSEQ multiplex PCR, yet TCRdb's version contains in-frame clones alone and is incomplete. The sample shows 180,000 or so clones, approximately 85% of them seen only once. The sample taken for sequencing was peripheral blood. Receptor source: a woman over 75 with acute or convalescent COVID-19.

This clone has a handful of counts. The J gene is TRBJ2-3, the V gene TRBV5-4; TRBD2 aligns across 14 bases. This CDR3 is 16 amino acids long. V lost 3 bases, J lost 4 bases, and 4 bases stayed unmatched. Per the germline V gene, CDR1 is SGHNT and CDR2 is YYREEE (reference sequence). CDR3 sequence: CASSSGLAGGSDTQYF. DNA for the CDR3: TGTGCCAGCAGCTCAGGACTAGCGGGGGGATCAGATACGCAGTATTTT.

The rearrangement uses TRBV21-1 and TRBJ1-2. TRBV21-1 is a pseudogene. The CDR3 runs 13 residues. CDR3 amino acids: CAEDWRVQDRYTF. The CDR3 DNA is TGTGCAGAGGATTGGAGGGTTCAGGATCGCTACACCTTC.

V and J are TRBV29-1 and TRBJ2-3; D possibly corresponds to TRBD2 (5 bases). The V gene's germline CDR1 is SQVTM and CDR2 ANQGSEA. V was pared by 1 base and J by 0 bases, with 11 bases between. There are 15 residues in the CDR3. CDR3 loop: CSVEGGRTSTDTQYF. The DNA for the CDR3 is TGCAGCGTTGAAGGTGGACGGACTAGCACAGATACGCAGTATTTT.

The CDR3 sequence is CASSLITGGVTEAFF. In DNA form, the CDR3 reads TGTGCCAGCAGCTTAATTACAGGGGGTGTTACTGAAGCTTTCTTT. This chain uses TRBV7-2 with TRBJ1-1, with 8 bases aligning to TRBD1. CDR1 and CDR2 from the germline V gene are SGHTA and FQGNSA. The CDR3 totals 15 residues. The J segment lost 5 bases and the V segment lost 2 bases, leaving 7 bases of the junction unmatched.

This clone showed up just once. The chain uses TRBV5-4 and TRBJ2-3, with D possibly TRBD1 on 6 matching bases. The germline CDR1 and CDR2 sequences are SGHNT and YYREEE (reference sequence). The CDR3 covers 16 residues. The V and J ends lost 0 bases and 1 base respectively, with 12 bases between them. The CDR3 loop reads CASSLAGAARTDTQYF. Written as DNA, the CDR3 is TGTGCCAGCAGCTTGGCAGGGGCTGCCCGCACAGATACGCAGTATTTT. Supplemented by reference TRBV5-4 and TRBJ2-3, the full variable domain reads ETGVTQSPTHLIKTRGQQVTLRCSSQSGHNTVSWYQQALGQGPQFIFQYYREEENGRGNFPPRFSGLQFPNYSSELNVNALELDDSALYLCASSLAGAARTDTQYFGPGTRLTVL.

The chain joins TRBV5-6 to TRBJ2-7; no definite D call. V was pared by 2 bases and J by 2 bases, with 14 bases between. This CDR3 is 15 amino acids long. Looked up from germline, CDR1 is SGHDT and CDR2 is YYEEEE. The DNA for the CDR3 is TGTGCCAGCAGCTTTCCTTCACAGACCCCCTACGAGCAGTACTTC. Its translation is CASSFPSQTPYEQYF.

This chain connects TRBV6-1 to TRBJ1-4; D may be TRBD1 (5 bases). Germline-derived CDR1 and CDR2 are MNHNS and SASEGT. This CDR3 comprises 15 residues. The germline V and J ends were trimmed by 5 bases and 0 bases, with 10 bases remaining between them. The CDR3 here is CASSQGRPTNEKLFF. The CDR3 nucleotides read TGTGCCAGCAGTCAGGGAAGACCAACTAATGAAAAACTGTTTTTT.

This sequence joins TRBV11-2 and TRBJ2-5, with TRBD2 identical over 11 bases. CDR1 is SGHAT and CDR2 is FQNNGV in the germline V gene. After removal of 5 bases from V and 7 bases from J, the junction contained 21 bases not matched to a gene. CDR3 length: 19 amino acids. CDR3 sequence (DNA): TGTGCCAGCAGCCACGTGGATGGTAGCGGGAGGGGGCCGAGGGGGACCCAGTACTTC. This codes for CASSHVDGSGRGPRGTQYF. Based on the CDR3 plus reference TRBV11-2 and TRBJ2-5, the full variable domain is EAGVAQSPRYKIIEKRQSVAFWCNPISGHATLYWYQQILGQGPKLLIQFQNNGVVDDSQLPKDRFSAERLKGVDSTLKIQPAKLEDSAVYLCASSHVDGSGRGPRGTQYFGPGTRLLVL.

V gene TRBV27 combines with J gene TRBJ1-6; D possibly corresponds to TRBD1 (5 bases). V lost 2 bases, J lost 5 bases, and 7 bases lay in between. The length of the CDR3 is 14 residues. Germline V gene sequence: CDR1 MNHEY, CDR2 SMNVEV (reference sequence). This CDR3 reads CASSLRGNNSPLHF. CDR3 coding DNA: TGTGCCAGCAGTTTACGGGGGAATAATTCACCCCTCCACTTT.

This chain links TRBV7-2 with TRBJ2-2, with 7 bases fitting TRBD1. From germline, CDR1 is SGHTA and CDR2 FQGNSA. V trimming: 3 bases; J trimming: 5 bases; junction bases outside the gene matches: 9. The length of the CDR3 is 16 residues. CDR3 sequence (DNA): TGTGCCAGCAGCTTTGTAGGGGGCCTCGGTACCGGGGAGCTGTTTTTT. It encodes CASSFVGGLGTGELFF.

For the CDR3, the DNA is TGTGCCATCAGCCGACAGGGAACTGGGGATGAGCAGTTCTTC. Amino acids: CAISRQGTGDEQFF. The V and J genes are TRBV10-3 and TRBJ2-1; 7 nucleotides line up with TRBD1. The CDR3 runs 14 residues. Looked up from germline, CDR1 is ENHRY and CDR2 is SYGVKD. Trimming removed 6 bases from V and 8 bases from J; junction bases left unmatched: 10.

The chain has TRBV4-2 and TRBJ2-7; TRBD2 matches 11 bases. The germline CDR1 and CDR2 sequences are LGHNA and YNFKEQ. V lost 9 bases, J lost 3 bases, and 7 bases stayed unmatched. This CDR3 spans 14 amino acids. The CDR3 protein is CARNRLAGHYEQYF. The CDR3 nucleotides read TGTGCCAGAAATCGACTAGCGGGACACTACGAGCAGTACTTC.

The chain combines TRBV7-2 with TRBJ1-5; no definite D call. CDR1 is SGHTA and CDR2 is FQGNSA in the germline V gene. This CDR3 contains 14 residues. V lost 3 bases, J lost 2 bases, and 8 bases lay in between. DNA of the CDR3: TGTGCCAGCAGCTTTTCCGTAGGCAATCAGCCCCAGCATTTT. As protein: CASSFSVGNQPQHF.

This clone was seen only a few times. The chain employs TRBV18 and TRBJ1-4; possibly TRBD1 for D (6 bases). Per the germline V gene, CDR1 is KGHSH and CDR2 is LQKENI. The CDR3 loop spans 15 amino acids. Trimming removed 2 bases from V and 5 bases from J, with 12 bases in between. Written as DNA, the CDR3 is TGTGCCAGCTCACCAGGGTTCCAGGGGAATGAAAAACTGTTTTTT. It codes for CASSPGFQGNEKLFF.

The chain has TRBV3-1 (or the pseudogene TRBV3-2) and TRBJ2-2; 7 bases are a match to TRBD1. CDR1 is LGHDT and CDR2 is YNNKEL in the germline V gene (reference sequence). The CDR3 has 16 residues. V trimming: 5 bases; J trimming: 3 bases; junction bases outside the gene matches: 9. The CDR3 is CASSYPPGQDTGELFF. The CDR3 DNA reads as TGTGCCAGCAGCTACCCCCCCGGACAGGACACCGGGGAGCTGTTTTTT.

The rearrangement uses TRBV6-5 and TRBJ2-7, with D tentatively TRBD1 (5 bases). The CDR3 is 14 residues long. Germline assignment: CDR1 MNHEY and CDR2 SVGAGI. V lost 3 bases and J lost 8, with 17 bases in between. CDR3 in DNA: TGTGCCAGCAGTTATGGGTCCCAGGGCAGCCAGCAGTACTTC. Translated, it gives CASSYGSQGSQQYF.

The chain employs TRBV7-8 and TRBJ2-5; 8 bases fit TRBD2. This CDR3 is 17 amino acids long. CDR1 is SGHVS and CDR2 is FQNEAQ in the germline V gene. The ends lost 1 base at V and 4 bases at J; junction bases unmatched: 11. Here the CDR3 reads CASSLESGLGEIETQYF. The CDR3 DNA sequence: TGTGCCAGCAGCTTAGAATCGGGACTAGGAGAAATAGAGACCCAGTACTTC. Drawing the rest from reference TRBV7-8 and TRBJ2-5, the complete variable domain is GAGVSQSPRYKVAKRGQDVALRCDPISGHVSLFWYQQALGQGPEFLTYFQNEAQLDKSGLPSDRFFAERPEGSVSTLKIQRTQQEDSAVYLCASSLESGLGEIETQYFGPGTRLLVL.

The chain joins TRBV10-3 to TRBJ1-5; D perhaps matches TRBD1 (5 bases). Per germline, CDR1 ENHRY and CDR2 SYGVKD. This CDR3 region has 17 residues. Trimming took 0 bases from V and 0 from J, leaving 12 bases between them. CDR3 protein: CAISESYPGLSNQPQHF. The DNA of the CDR3 is TGTGCCATCAGTGAGTCGTATCCAGGGCTTAGCAATCAGCCCCAGCATTTT.

The chain combines TRBV5-6 with TRBJ2-1; 12 positions agree with TRBD1. The V gene end was trimmed by 6 bases and the J gene end by 4 bases; junction bases not matched to a gene: 5. Per germline, CDR1 SGHDT and CDR2 YYEEEE. CDR3 size: 15 residues. The CDR3 region is CASIWGQGAYNEQFF. CDR3 bases: TGTGCCAGCATATGGGGACAGGGGGCGTACAATGAGCAGTTCTTC.

About this clone: At one of its ends the junction is not consistent with the germline gene, which may arise from a read error. The genes are TRBV6-2 or TRBV6-3 and TRBJ2-4; TRBD2 might be the D (6 bases). Per germline, CDR1 MNHEY and CDR2 SVGEGT. The CDR3 extends over 12 amino acids. CDR3 nucleotide sequence: TGTGCCAGCAGTTCCCCTCGGGCGGGACCAGTCTTC. Protein product: CASSSPRAGPVF.

The chain employs TRBV5-4 and TRBJ2-7; TRBD1 matches at 11 bases. Germline V gene lookup returns CDR1 SGHNT and CDR2 YYREEE (reference sequence). This CDR3 spans 16 amino acids. The trim removed 0 bases at V and 4 bases at J, leaving 6 bases unmatched. CDR3 sequence reads: CASSLDGTGGVYEQYF. The CDR3, as DNA: TGTGCCAGCAGCTTGGACGGGACAGGGGGGGTGTACGAGCAGTACTTC. Combining the CDR3 with reference TRBV5-4 and TRBJ2-7 gives the whole variable domain ETGVTQSPTHLIKTRGQQVTLRCSSQSGHNTVSWYQQALGQGPQFIFQYYREEENGRGNFPPRFSGLQFPNYSSELNVNALELDDSALYLCASSLDGTGGVYEQYFGPGTRLTVT.

The chain is built from TRBV4-3 and TRBJ1-2; 9 positions match TRBD1. CDR1 and CDR2 from the germline V gene are LGHNA and YSLEER. With V trimmed by 2 bases and J by 5 bases, 9 bases remained unmatched. The CDR3 consists of 16 residues. CDR3 bases: TGCGCCAGCAGCCAACCGGGACAGGGAATTCATTATGGCTACACCTTC. Amino acids: CASSQPGQGIHYGYTF.

V usage is TRBV5-6 and J usage is TRBJ1-1, with 7 bases fitting TRBD1. This CDR3 contains 13 residues. Germline V gene data show CDR1 as SGHDT and CDR2 as YYEEEE. Trimming took 5 bases from V and 11 from J; bases not matched to a gene: 12. The CDR3 sequence: CASRQQGTQGAFF. The CDR3 DNA reads as TGTGCCAGCAGGCAACAGGGGACACAGGGGGCTTTCTTT.

This clone was detected only once. This chain connects TRBV7-2 to TRBJ2-7; tentatively, D is TRBD1 (5 bases). V lost 0 bases to trimming and J lost 7 bases, with 7 bases between them. The CDR3 sequence is 12 residues long. In germline, CDR1 is SGHTA, CDR2 FQGNSA. The CDR3 DNA follows: TGTGCCAGCAGCTTAGCGCCAGGGGAGCAGTACTTC. This codes for CASSLAPGEQYF.

J is TRBJ2-2 and V is TRBV9; D not certain. The CDR3 has 15 amino acids. Trimming removed 0 bases from V and 5 bases from J, with 11 bases in between. Germline V gene lookup returns CDR1 SGDLS and CDR2 YYNGEE. CDR3 bases: TGTGCCAGCAGCGTAGAAGTTTCTAGAACCGGGGAGCTGTTTTTT. Protein: CASSVEVSRTGELFF.

V and J are TRBV3-1 (or the pseudogene TRBV3-2) and TRBJ1-3; 9 nucleotides align to TRBD1. Trimming removed 5 bases from V and 2 bases from J; junction bases left unmatched: 10. The CDR3 is made up of 17 amino acids. The germline V gene encodes CDR1 LGHDT and CDR2 YNNKEL (reference sequence). The CDR3 coding sequence is TGTGCCAGCAGCGGGACAGGGCCATCATTCGCTGGAAACACCATATATTTT. Protein product: CASSGTGPSFAGNTIYF.

This clone occurred once. This chain uses TRBV7-8 with TRBJ1-1; 10 bases are a match to TRBD1. J was trimmed by 5 bases and V by 3 bases; bases with no gene match: 9. Germline CDR1 is SGHVS and CDR2 is FQNEAQ. The CDR3 runs 16 residues. CDR3 sequence reads: CASSLGQGMGWTEAFF. As DNA, the CDR3 is TGTGCCAGCAGCTTGGGACAGGGGATGGGCTGGACTGAAGCTTTCTTT.

The J gene is TRBJ1-6, the V gene TRBV4-3, with TRBD1 as a possible D gene (5 bases). Germline V lookup: CDR1 LGHNA, CDR2 YSLEER. The CDR3 is 19 amino acids. V gave up 0 bases and J gave up 0 bases, with 15 bases separating them. The CDR3 coding sequence is TGCGCCAGCAGCCAAGATCGTTTTCAGGGTAGCTCCTATAATTCACCCCTCCACTTT. Encoded protein: CASSQDRFQGSSYNSPLHF.